Below are 27 T cell receptor beta chains sequenced from a single sample in a study of CD8+ T cells in alopecia areata. Regarding treatment: oral pan-JAK inhibitor, 5-10 mg twice daily. As the sequencing template, cDNA was produced by extracting RNA and reverse transcribing it. Produced via immunoSEQ multiplex PCR; TCRdb's table is partial and in-frame only. This table has about 97,000 clones, 55% to 70% appearing once. The sequenced sample was CD8+ T cells sorted from blood, obtained between weeks 55 and 65, from a patient treated with tofacitinib. The origin of the receptors is a human donor with alopecia areata.

This clone was seen once. The V gene is TRBV6-6, the J gene TRBJ2-7; D call uncertain. Germline-derived CDR1 and CDR2 are MNHNY and SVGAGI (reference sequence). The CDR3 spans 14 residues. The ends were cut back, 2 bases at V and 3 bases at J, with 11 bases in the middle. The chain's CDR3 is CASSYEGLRYEQYF. CDR3 coding DNA: TGTGCCAGCAGTTACGAAGGCCTCCGCTACGAGCAGTACTTC.

To note about this clone: The same CDR3 is also encoded by other DNA sequences in this sample. V and J are TRBV19 and TRBJ1-6; 10 bases are shared with TRBD1. The CDR3 is 15 amino acids. Per germline, CDR1 LNHDA and CDR2 SQIVND (reference sequence). V shed 5 bases and J 8 bases; nucleotides not matched to a gene: 6. The CDR3 reads CASSLWTGGDSPLHF. The DNA for the CDR3 is TGTGCCAGTAGTCTATGGACAGGGGGGGATTCACCCCTCCACTTT.

V and J are TRBV14 and TRBJ2-7; no clear D gene. Germline V lookup: CDR1 SGHDN, CDR2 FVKESK. Trimming cost V 0 bases and J 6 bases, with 12 bases left between them. The CDR3 consists of 14 residues. CDR3 region: CASSQDSRYGEQYF. CDR3 coding DNA: TGTGCCAGCAGCCAAGATAGTAGGTACGGCGAGCAGTACTTC.

The V call is TRBV27, the J call TRBJ2-3, with D tentatively TRBD2 (5 bases). This CDR3 is built from 14 residues. The germline V and J ends were trimmed by 3 bases and 1 base, with 8 bases remaining between them. Germline CDR1 MNHEY, CDR2 SMNVEV (reference sequence). The CDR3 reads CASSLFGGTDTQYF. As DNA, the CDR3 is TGTGCCAGCAGTTTGTTCGGGGGCACAGATACGCAGTATTTT.

V is TRBV19 and J is TRBJ2-3; D perhaps matches TRBD2 (6 bases). The germline CDR1 and CDR2 sequences are LNHDA and SQIVND (reference sequence). This CDR3 contains 13 residues. The germline V and J ends were trimmed by 11 bases and 4 bases, with 16 bases remaining between them. For the CDR3, the DNA is TGTGCCTCCTCCCCCGGGGGAGCAGATACGCAGTATTTT. Translated, it gives CASSPGGADTQYF.

V is TRBV7-9 and J is TRBJ2-7; 10 bases are a match to TRBD2. The trim removed 4 bases at V and 3 bases at J, leaving 6 bases unmatched. This CDR3 comprises 15 residues. The germline gives CDR1 SEHNR, CDR2 FQNEAQ (reference sequence). In DNA form, the CDR3 reads TGTGCCAGCAGCTCCGGACTAGCGGAGCTCTACGAGCAGTACTTC. It yields the protein CASSSGLAELYEQYF.

This chain connects TRBV9 to TRBJ2-2; the D is unclear. Trimming removed 0 bases at V and 7 bases at J, with 4 bases between. There are 12 residues in the CDR3. CDR1 and CDR2 from the germline V gene are SGDLS and YYNGEE. Here the CDR3 DNA reads TGTGCCAGCAGCGTAGATGACGGGGAGCTGTTTTTT. It encodes CASSVDDGELFF.

This rearrangement joins TRBV13 to TRBJ2-3; the D is unclear. Germline assignment: CDR1 PRHDT and CDR2 FYEKMQ (reference sequence). The length of the CDR3 is 14 residues. The V end was cut by 5 bases, the J end by 3 bases, with 12 bases between. CDR3 nucleotides: TGTGCCAGCAGCCCCGGTGGGGTGACAGATACGCAGTATTTT. Translating gives CASSPGGVTDTQYF. Combining the CDR3 with reference TRBV13 and TRBJ2-3 gives the whole variable domain AAGVIQSPRHLIKEKRETATLKCYPIPRHDTVYWYQQGPGQDPQFLISFYEKMQSDKGSIPDRFSAQQFSDYHSELNMSSLELGDSALYFCASSPGGVTDTQYFGPGTRLTVL.

The CDR3, as DNA: TGCAGCGTGGCATCCGGGATCGAACTAGGTGAAGCTTTCTTT. This codes for CSVASGIELGEAFF. The rearrangement joins TRBV29-1 to TRBJ1-1; D uncertain. Per germline, CDR1 SQVTM and CDR2 ANQGSEA. The CDR3 sequence is 14 residues long. Deletions cut 6 bases from V and 7 bases from J, with 21 bases between.

This sequence joins TRBV30 and TRBJ2-2; 9 nucleotides agree with TRBD2. Germline V gene lookup returns CDR1 GTSNPN and CDR2 SVGIG (reference sequence). The CDR3 length is 15 residues. V lost 7 bases to trimming and J lost 8 bases; unmatched junction nucleotides: 14. The CDR3 is CASPLAGPPSGELFF. Written as DNA, the CDR3 is TGTGCCTCGCCTCTAGCGGGGCCACCGTCGGGGGAGCTGTTTTTT.

The gene calls are TRBV2 and TRBJ1-4, with D hard to call. The ends were cut back, 8 bases at V and 11 bases at J, with 12 bases in the middle. This CDR3 is 11 amino acids long. Germline CDR1 reads SNHLY; CDR2 reads FYNNEI. The CDR3 region has the DNA TGTGCCAGCGGCGAGGGAGGGAAACTGTTTTTT. Amino acids: CASGEGGKLFF.

The chain employs TRBV5-6 and TRBJ1-2; D may be TRBD1 (5 bases). V shed 2 bases and J shed 6 bases, with 11 bases lying between them. The CDR3 has 13 amino acids. Per the germline V gene, CDR1 is SGHDT and CDR2 is YYEEEE. CDR3 region: CASSFQGRNGYTF. CDR3 nucleotides: TGTGCCAGCAGCTTTCAGGGAAGGAATGGCTACACCTTC.

This clone was found a few times. The rearrangement joins TRBV5-1 to TRBJ1-1, with D tentatively TRBD1 (5 bases). The germline gives CDR1 SGHRS, CDR2 YFSETQ. V dropped 1 base and J dropped 1 base, with 14 bases sitting between them. CDR3 length: 16 residues. The CDR3 DNA is TGCGCCAGCAGCTTGTACGGGGACGGTCGGAACACTGAAGCTTTCTTT. Its translation is CASSLYGDGRNTEAFF.

The chain links TRBV30 to TRBJ1-5; TRBD1 agrees at 9 bases. V gave up 5 bases and J gave up 5 bases; unmatched junction bases: 7. CDR1 is GTSNPN, CDR2 SVGIG, per germline (reference sequence). This CDR3 has 14 amino acids. CDR3 in DNA: TGTGCCTGGGGGCCGGGACAGGGTTATCAGCCCCAGCATTTT. Translating gives CAWGPGQGYQPQHF.

V gene TRBV7-8 combines with J gene TRBJ2-3; 7 bases are a match to TRBD2. Germline V gives CDR1 SGHVS, CDR2 FQNEAQ. Trimming cost V 2 bases and J 3 bases; bases outside gene matches: 11. This CDR3 contains 17 residues. CDR3 sequence reads: CASSLPISSGTTDTQYF. In DNA form, the CDR3 reads TGTGCCAGCAGCTTACCTATCTCTAGCGGTACTACAGATACGCAGTATTTT.

The chain carries TRBV6-5 and TRBJ2-5; D unresolved. The CDR3 contains 14 residues. Trimming removed 2 bases at V and 5 bases at J, with 12 bases between. The germline gives CDR1 MNHEY, CDR2 SVGAGI. The CDR3 here is CASSYGYGLETQYF. In DNA form, the CDR3 reads TGTGCCAGCAGTTACGGTTATGGGTTGGAGACCCAGTACTTC.

The table lists this clone with a few counts. The CDR3 DNA is TGTGCCAGCAGAGGTGGGGTCCAAGAGACCCAGTACTTC. Translating gives CASRGGVQETQYF. This chain connects TRBV7-9 to TRBJ2-5; D is unclear. V lost 6 bases and J 1 base, leaving 9 bases between the germline ends. Germline CDR1 SEHNR, CDR2 FQNEAQ (reference sequence). CDR3 length: 13 amino acids.

This chain's CDR3 is CASSQRRQSNQPQHF. As DNA, the CDR3 is TGTGCCAGCAGCCAACGACGGCAGAGTAATCAGCCCCAGCATTTT. This chain links TRBV5-6 with TRBJ1-5, with unresolved D. CDR3 length equals 15 residues. The V gene's germline CDR1 is SGHDT and CDR2 YYEEEE. The V end was cut by 4 bases, the J end by 4 bases, with 15 bases between.

In this sample, this clone turned up once. The V and J genes are TRBV6-1 and TRBJ2-4; TRBD2 aligns across 8 bases. The CDR3 has 14 residues. V dropped 2 bases and J dropped 9; count of bases not matched to a gene: 6. From germline, CDR1 is MNHNS and CDR2 SASEGT. The CDR3 protein is CASSERGGSGIQYF. Written as DNA, the CDR3 is TGTGCCAGCAGTGAACGGGGGGGGAGTGGCATTCAGTACTTC.

This chain connects TRBV30 to TRBJ2-7, with D tentatively TRBD2 (6 bases). V lost 3 bases and J lost 1, with 16 bases in between. The length of the CDR3 is 15 residues. Per germline, CDR1 GTSNPN and CDR2 SVGIG (reference sequence). Here the CDR3 DNA reads TGTGCCTGGAGCCGCGGGGCAGGCGCATCCTACGAGCAGTACTTC. This translates into CAWSRGAGASYEQYF.

The chain has TRBV5-1 and TRBJ2-1; D uncertain. Germline V gene data show CDR1 as SGHRS and CDR2 as YFSETQ. The CDR3 consists of 10 residues. CDR3 amino acids: CGYVYNEQFF. The CDR3 DNA sequence: TGCGGATATGTCTACAATGAGCAGTTCTTC.

This clone was detected once. This chain uses TRBV25-1 with TRBJ1-4, with D tentatively TRBD1 (6 bases). The CDR3 totals 18 residues. V lost 0 bases and J lost 4, with 18 bases in between. Per the germline V gene, CDR1 is MGHDK and CDR2 is SYGVNS. This CDR3 is CASSEYLSLGRGNEKLFF. Here the CDR3 DNA reads TGTGCCAGCAGTGAATATCTTTCTTTGGGCAGGGGTAATGAAAAACTGTTTTTT.

The rearrangement joins TRBV7-9 to TRBJ1-3; no definite D call. Germline loops: CDR1 SEHNR, CDR2 FQNEAQ (reference sequence). V was cut by 1 base and J by 0 bases, with 7 bases left in between. The CDR3 has 15 amino acids. CDR3: CASSLVGDSGNTIYF. The CDR3 region has the DNA TGTGCCAGCAGCTTAGTAGGAGACTCTGGAAACACCATATATTTT.

Judged by abundance, this clone is large. V usage is TRBV10-3 and J usage is TRBJ2-4; D could derive from TRBD1 or TRBD2 (5 bases each). The germline CDR1 and CDR2 sequences are ENHRY and SYGVKD. The CDR3 length is 14 residues. V lost 6 bases to trimming and J lost 8 bases, with 17 bases between them. CDR3 coding DNA: TGTGCCATCAGCTTGGGACCGGACCGAGACATTCAGTACTTC. It codes for CAISLGPDRDIQYF.

The rearrangement joins TRBV27 to TRBJ1-5; D call uncertain. The CDR3 spans 14 residues. CDR1 is MNHEY and CDR2 is SMNVEV in the germline V gene (reference sequence). V shed 1 base and J shed 7 bases, with 11 bases lying between them. DNA for the CDR3: TGTGCCAGCAGTTTATTGTTGGGAGGGCAGCCCCAGCATTTT. This encodes CASSLLLGGQPQHF.

The chain uses TRBV7-8 and TRBJ2-4; D may be TRBD1 or TRBD2 (5 bases each). The CDR3 spans 15 residues. Trimming took 8 bases from V and 1 from J, leaving 15 bases between them. Germline CDR1 SGHVS, CDR2 FQNEAQ. The DNA for the CDR3 is TGTGCCAGCGGCGAGGCAGGGACGGCCAAAAACATTCAGTACTTC. This gives the protein CASGEAGTAKNIQYF.

This clone came up a few times. CDR3 amino acids: CASSPGVASTDTQYF. Here the CDR3 DNA reads TGTGCCAGCAGTCCTGGGGTGGCTAGCACAGATACGCAGTATTTT. This chain connects TRBV27 to TRBJ2-3, with D unclear. Trimming removed 5 bases at V and 0 bases at J, with 12 bases between. The CDR3 is made up of 15 amino acids. CDR1 and CDR2 (germline): MNHEY, SMNVEV (reference sequence).